These 27 T cell receptor beta chains were all obtained from the same sample, sequenced in a study of glioma-infiltrating T cells. Amplification of TCR alpha and beta CDR3 regions from RNA used iRepertoire nested multiplex PCR. MiXCR was run by TCRdb on the multiplex PCR reads, yielding one entry per CDR3 protein. This sample has about 130,000 distinct CDR3 sequences, with approximately 25% found just once. The specimen was glioma tissue, nonneoplastic brain tissue, or PBMCs (not recorded which). All receptors come from a human donor with low-grade glioma or glioblastoma, undergoing nonglioma brain surgery, or in good health (not recorded which).

The chain couples TRBV7-9 to TRBJ1-4; 8 nucleotides line up with TRBD1. The CDR3 length is 14 residues. Unmatched junction bases numbered 0, after V lost 1 base and J lost 5 bases. CDR1 SEHNR and CDR2 FQNEAQ come from the germline V gene (reference sequence). The CDR3 is CASSLGTGNEKLFF. CDR3 coding DNA: TGTGCCAGCAGCTTAGGGACAGGGAATGAAAAACTGTTTTTT.

With respect to this clonotype: Mismatch with germline at one junction end may stem from a read error. The rearrangement joins TRBV29-1 to TRBJ1-1, with unresolved D. CDR1 is SQVTM and CDR2 is ANQGSEA in the germline V gene. There are 13 residues in the CDR3. CDR3 protein: CSVEHQLNTGASF. In nucleotides, the CDR3 is TGCAGCGTTGAACACCAGCTGAACACTGGAGCTTCCTTT.

This clonotype was recorded at least ten times. This rearrangement joins TRBV6-1 to TRBJ1-5; TRBD1 matches at 7 bases. Looked up from germline, CDR1 is MNHNS and CDR2 is SASEGT. V was clipped by 6 bases and J by 10 bases; unmatched bases: 15. The CDR3 loop spans 15 amino acids. CDR3 sequence reads: CASRRGTVGRGPQHF. The CDR3 region has the DNA TGTGCCAGCAGACGCGGGACAGTCGGTCGTGGTCCCCAGCATTTT.

This clonotype was counted ten times or more. The J gene is TRBJ1-1, the V gene TRBV20-1; TRBD1 is a possible D gene (6 bases). V dropped 5 bases and J dropped 3 bases, with 13 bases sitting between them. The CDR3 is 13 amino acids. Germline V CDR1 and CDR2: DFQATT, SNEGSKA (reference sequence). Here the CDR3 reads CSAQTGTDTEAFF. CDR3 bases: TGCAGTGCTCAGACAGGTACGGACACTGAAGCTTTCTTT.

The rearrangement uses TRBV5-6 and TRBJ2-5, with 7 nucleotides matching TRBD1. Germline V CDR1 and CDR2: SGHDT, YYEEEE. V shed 1 base and J 2 bases; nucleotides not matched to a gene: 5. The CDR3 runs 15 residues. The CDR3 DNA reads TGTGCCAGCAGCTTGTCATTCAGGGGGCAAGAGACCCAGTACTTC. It encodes CASSLSFRGQETQYF.

On this clonotype: Compared with germline, one end of the junction differs, possibly owing to a read error. This chain uses TRBV7-2 with TRBJ2-2; D is uncertain. This CDR3 comprises 15 residues. CDR1 is SGHTA, CDR2 FQGNSA, per germline. The CDR3 reads CASRLRATNTGELFF. The DNA for the CDR3 is TGTGCCAGCCGCTTACGAGCCACGAACACCGGGGAGCTGTTTTTT. The full variable domain, in which reference TRBV7-2 and TRBJ2-2 provide the parts outside the CDR3, is GAGVSQSPSNKVTEKGKDVELRCDPISGHTALYWYRQSLGQGLEFLIYFQGNSAPDKSGLPSDRFSAERTGGSVSTLTIQRTQQEDSAVYLCASRLRATNTGELFFGEGSRLTVL.

This clonotype came up a few times. This chain connects TRBV9 to TRBJ2-1, with 13 bases lining up with TRBD2. CDR3 length equals 15 residues. Germline V gene sequence: CDR1 SGDLS, CDR2 YYNGEE. V was clipped by 3 bases and J by 4 bases; unmatched bases: 1. The CDR3 spells CASSGTSGSYNEQFF. In DNA, the CDR3 is TGTGCCAGCAGCGGGACTAGCGGGAGTTACAATGAGCAGTTCTTC.

To note about this clonotype: It may be a read error: a sequence one base away is much more abundant. J is TRBJ2-7 and V is TRBV6-1, with D perhaps matching TRBD1 or TRBD2 (5 bases each). Germline CDR1 is MNHNS and CDR2 is SASEGT. This CDR3 is 14 amino acids long. The V end lost 7 bases, the J end lost 3 bases, and 16 bases lay between the germline ends. CDR3 loop: CASKRGPFYYEQYF. The CDR3 nucleotides read TGTGCCAGCAAACGGGGCCCCTTTTACTACGAGCAGTACTTC.

This clonotype was detected ten times or more. The rearrangement uses TRBV12-3 or TRBV12-4 and TRBJ2-4, with unresolved D. Deletions cut 1 base from V and 0 bases from J, with 4 bases between. The CDR3 runs to 14 residues. CDR3 in amino acids: CASSLGEAKNIQYF. The CDR3 DNA reads TGTGCCAGCAGTTTAGGTGAAGCCAAAAACATTCAGTACTTC.

In its sample, this clonotype was seen many times. The chain links TRBV20-1 to TRBJ2-1; 7 bases map to TRBD1. The J segment lost 0 bases and the V segment lost 0 bases, leaving 23 bases of the junction unmatched. CDR1 is DFQATT and CDR2 is SNEGSKA in the germline V gene (reference sequence). The CDR3 has 22 amino acids. The CDR3 protein is CSARERYRGREPRVSSYNEQFF. Here the CDR3 DNA reads TGCAGTGCTAGAGAGAGGTACAGGGGACGCGAGCCCAGGGTCAGCTCCTACAATGAGCAGTTCTTC.

This clonotype was observed at least ten times. CDR3 sequence (DNA): TGTGCCAGCAGCCAACCAGCGGGAGTCATAAGTATAAATGAGCAGTTCTTC. Translated: CASSQPAGVISINEQFF. The rearrangement uses TRBV3-1 and TRBJ2-1, with 8 positions matching TRBD2. Unmatched junction bases numbered 13, after V lost 2 bases and J lost 7 bases. The CDR3 length is 17 residues. The germline CDR1 and CDR2 sequences are LGHDT and YNNKEL (reference sequence).

Ten or more counts support this clonotype. This chain links TRBV6-1 with TRBJ1-3; D gene ambiguous. Trimming took 8 bases from V and 3 from J, leaving 14 bases between them. This CDR3 is 14 amino acids long. CDR1 is MNHNS and CDR2 is SASEGT in the germline V gene. The CDR3 DNA reads as TGTGCCAGCGACTTCGCTGGAAATGGAAACACCATATATTTT. Translated, it gives CASDFAGNGNTIYF.

This clonotype occurred a few times. This rearrangement joins TRBV11-2 to TRBJ2-5, with TRBD2 as a possible D gene (5 bases). The CDR3 runs to 15 residues. V was pared by 2 bases and J by 5 bases, with 15 bases between. Germline V gives CDR1 SGHAT, CDR2 FQNNGV. The CDR3 bases are TGTGCCAGCAGCTTACGCGGGCAGGCGGTGGAGACCCAGTACTTC. This gives the protein CASSLRGQAVETQYF. The whole variable domain, filled in from reference TRBV11-2 and TRBJ2-5, reads EAGVAQSPRYKIIEKRQSVAFWCNPISGHATLYWYQQILGQGPKLLIQFQNNGVVDDSQLPKDRFSAERLKGVDSTLKIQPAKLEDSAVYLCASSLRGQAVETQYFGPGTRLLVL.

V is TRBV5-5 and J is TRBJ1-5, with 9 bases identical to TRBD1. Germline trimming cut 4 bases from V and 1 base from J; bases unmatched to any gene: 3. This CDR3 is 15 amino acids long. Germline V gene data show CDR1 as SGHKS and CDR2 as YYEKEE (reference sequence). CDR3 residues: CASSSDRGSNQPQHF. For the CDR3, the DNA is TGTGCCAGCAGCAGCGACAGGGGGAGCAATCAGCCCCAGCATTTT.

In this sample, this clonotype turned up many times. This chain joins TRBV6-1 and TRBJ2-2, with TRBD2 matching 10 bases. Unmatched junction bases numbered 15, after V lost 8 bases and J lost 3 bases. Germline V gives CDR1 MNHNS, CDR2 SASEGT. The length of the CDR3 is 18 residues. CDR3 loop: CASSGQGLAGDHTGELFF. The CDR3 nucleotides read TGTGCCAGCTCGGGGCAGGGGCTAGCGGGAGACCACACCGGGGAGCTGTTTTTT.

This chain uses TRBV29-1 with TRBJ2-7; D possibly uses TRBD1 or TRBD2 (6 bases each). Trimming left V 4 bases short and J 5 bases short, with 15 bases between. The CDR3 covers 13 residues. Germline CDR1 reads SQVTM; CDR2 reads ANQGSEA. The CDR3 is CSVGGGRVHEQYF. The CDR3 region has the DNA TGCAGCGTTGGTGGGGGGCGCGTTCACGAGCAGTACTTC.

This chain uses TRBV4-2 with TRBJ1-1, with TRBD1 matching 9 bases. CDR1 LGHNA and CDR2 YNFKEQ come from the germline V gene. Unmatched junction bases numbered 7, after V lost 5 bases and J lost 3 bases. The CDR3 sequence is 15 residues long. CDR3 sequence (DNA): TGTGCCAGCAGCTCCACAGGGGGCGTAGACACTGAAGCTTTCTTT. Residues: CASSSTGGVDTEAFF.

Concerning this clonotype itself: Relative to the germline gene, one junction end is altered; a read error may explain this. This chain joins TRBV11-2 and TRBJ2-7; 11 nucleotides match TRBD2. Germline CDR1 reads SGHAT; CDR2 reads FQNNGV. CDR3 length equals 15 residues. CDR3 nucleotide sequence: TGTGCCAGCAGCCCGACTAGCGGGACGTCCTACGAGCAGTGCTTC. Encoded protein: CASSPTSGTSYEQCF.

V gene TRBV11-2 combines with J gene TRBJ2-3; D might be TRBD2 (6 bases). Per germline, CDR1 SGHAT and CDR2 FQNNGV. This CDR3 has 17 amino acids. The V end lost 1 base, the J end lost 0 bases, and 14 bases lay between the germline ends. The CDR3 loop reads CASSLGRGRRSTDTQYF. Here the CDR3 DNA reads TGTGCCAGCAGCTTAGGGCGTGGGAGGAGAAGCACAGATACGCAGTATTTT.

This clonotype was counted a few times. V is TRBV4-1 and J is TRBJ2-1; a possible D gene is TRBD2 (5 bases). CDR1 is MGHRA, CDR2 YSYEKL, per germline. With 1 base removed from V and 3 bases from J, the gap between germline ends came to 16 bases. CDR3 length: 17 residues. This chain's CDR3 is CASSQGPRGKVYNEQFF. CDR3 bases: TGCGCCAGCAGCCAAGGCCCTCGGGGTAAGGTCTACAATGAGCAGTTCTTC.

This clonotype was observed many times. The rearrangement links TRBV18 to TRBJ1-1; tentatively, D is TRBD1 (5 bases). V lost 0 bases and J lost 5, with 10 bases in between. CDR1 is KGHSH and CDR2 is LQKENI in the germline V gene. The CDR3 length is 14 residues. Written as DNA, the CDR3 is TGTGCCAGCTCACCACCAGGGGCGCGGACTGAAGCTTTCTTT. Translated, it gives CASSPPGARTEAFF.

This clonotype was seen at least ten times. The chain joins TRBV6-1 to TRBJ2-1; D may match TRBD1 or TRBD2 (5 bases each). The V end was cut by 5 bases, the J end by 6 bases, with 17 bases between. The CDR3 is 15 residues long. Germline assignment: CDR1 MNHNS and CDR2 SASEGT. CDR3 loop: CASSTWDPVPNEQFF. The CDR3 DNA is TGTGCCAGCAGTACCTGGGACCCTGTACCCAATGAGCAGTTCTTC.

Comment on this clonotype: A much larger clone differs by one base, so this may be a read error. The chain carries TRBV4-1 and TRBJ1-6; D unresolved. Germline assignment: CDR1 MGHRA and CDR2 YSYEKL. The CDR3 totals 17 residues. The CDR3 sequence is CTSSQDIGRGYNSPLHF. The CDR3 region has the DNA TGCACCAGCAGCCAAGACATCGGCAGAGGGTATAATTCACCCCTCCACTTT.

Ten or more counts support this clonotype. The chain combines TRBV7-9 with TRBJ1-4; D possibly corresponds to TRBD1 (5 bases). Trimming pared 5 bases from V and 9 bases from J, leaving 13 bases between. Germline-derived CDR1 and CDR2 are SEHNR and FQNEAQ (reference sequence). The CDR3 has 13 amino acids. The CDR3 is CASSGGQGQKLFF. The CDR3, as DNA: TGTGCCAGCAGCGGAGGACAAGGTCAAAAACTGTTTTTT.

Of note for this clonotype: At one end the junction does not follow the germline gene, possibly because of a read error. The chain carries TRBV6-2 or TRBV6-3 and TRBJ2-3; 7 bases line up with TRBD1. The CDR3 runs 14 residues. Germline CDR1 MNHEY, CDR2 SVGEGT. The CDR3 protein is CAIIRTGSTDTQDF. The CDR3 DNA follows: TGTGCCATCATCCGGACAGGTAGCACAGATACGCAGGATTTT.

This clonotype was counted many times. The genes are TRBV6-1 and TRBJ2-7; 8 bases match TRBD2. CDR1 is MNHNS, CDR2 SASEGT, per germline. Trimming cost V 6 bases and J 12 bases; bases outside gene matches: 13. CDR3 length equals 13 residues. The CDR3 here is CASRGLEVSYGYF. CDR3 nucleotide sequence: TGTGCCAGCAGGGGACTAGAAGTTAGCTATGGGTACTTC.

This clonotype was observed at least ten times. The chain combines TRBV18 with TRBJ2-1; 8 bases are a match to TRBD2. V was pared by 2 bases and J by 1 base, with 1 base of the junction left unmatched. The CDR3 runs to 15 residues. The germline gives CDR1 KGHSH, CDR2 LQKENI. CDR3 sequence (DNA): TGTGCCAGCTCACCATCGGGAGGGTCCTACAATGAGCAGTTCTTC. Its translation: CASSPSGGSYNEQFF.